The 7 T cell receptor beta chains below all came from one sample that was sequenced in a study of T-cell memory formation after mild COVID-19. A single record per CDR3 protein comes from TCRdb applying MiXCR to the 5' RACE reads. The sample lists over 350,000 distinct CDR3 sequences; more than 15% were seen once. Sequenced: PBMCs or a T cell subset sorted from them (not recorded which). The receptor set was obtained from a man younger than 35 who had mild COVID-19 (a few samples of this study predate the infection). Cell type and time point are not known.

The chain joins TRBV27 to TRBJ1-1, with TRBD1 as a possible D gene (5 bases). Germline values: CDR1 MNHEY, CDR2 SMNVEV (reference sequence). This CDR3 is built from 13 residues. Trimming stripped 6 bases from V and 6 bases from J, with 14 bases between. The CDR3 bases are TGTGCCAGCAGCGACGTCGGGACGTCTGAAGCTTTCTTT. Protein product: CASSDVGTSEAFF.

This clonotype showed up just a few times. The V and J genes are TRBV3-1 and TRBJ1-6; no firm D call. V was trimmed by 1 base and J by 9 bases, leaving 13 bases between them. CDR1 LGHDT and CDR2 YNNKEL come from the germline V gene (reference sequence). The CDR3 is made up of 15 amino acids. The CDR3 loop reads CASSQGMDGSSPLHF. CDR3 DNA: TGTGCCAGCAGCCAAGGCATGGACGGTAGTTCACCCCTCCACTTT.

V is TRBV5-1 and J is TRBJ1-1; D is unresolved. The ends were cut back, 3 bases at V and 7 bases at J, with 16 bases in the middle. CDR1 and CDR2 from the germline V gene are SGHRS and YFSETQ. The CDR3 is 14 amino acids. DNA of the CDR3: TGCGCCAGCAGCTCCGGTAGCCTGGGAAGTGAAGCTTTCTTT. It specifies CASSSGSLGSEAFF.

This clonotype was seen a few times. This rearrangement joins TRBV5-1 to TRBJ1-5, with 7 bases that match TRBD1. The germline V gene encodes CDR1 SGHRS and CDR2 YFSETQ. The trim removed 0 bases at V and 7 bases at J, leaving 7 bases unmatched. The CDR3 runs 15 residues. The CDR3 sequence is CASSLVGRGDQPQHF. The CDR3, as DNA: TGCGCCAGCAGCTTGGTCGGCAGGGGGGACCAGCCCCAGCATTTT.

The V call is TRBV7-9, the J call TRBJ2-3, with D possibly being TRBD2 (6 bases). Trimming left V 5 bases short and J 2 bases short, with 14 bases between. Germline CDR1 SEHNR, CDR2 FQNEAQ (reference sequence). The CDR3 runs 15 residues. Here the CDR3 DNA reads TGTGCCAGCAGCCAATCGCGGGATGTCACAGATACGCAGTATTTT. It codes for CASSQSRDVTDTQYF.

V gene TRBV7-9 combines with J gene TRBJ2-1; TRBD2 agrees at 8 bases. Per the germline V gene, CDR1 is SEHNR and CDR2 is FQNEAQ (reference sequence). The CDR3 length is 17 residues. V gave up 9 bases and J gave up 4 bases; unmatched junction bases: 17. The CDR3 DNA follows: TGTGCCAGTACCCTCCCTGGAGGAGCGGGGGTGTACAATGAGCAGTTCTTC. This translates into CASTLPGGAGVYNEQFF.

This clonotype was recorded a few times. The gene calls are TRBV4-3 and TRBJ1-5; no reliable D call. Germline CDR1 and CDR2: LGHNA and YSLEER. The CDR3 runs to 13 residues. Trimming cost V 4 bases and J 9 bases, with 13 bases left between them. The CDR3 protein is CASSLTARSPQHF. The CDR3 DNA sequence: TGCGCCAGCAGCCTGACTGCGAGGTCGCCCCAGCATTTT.